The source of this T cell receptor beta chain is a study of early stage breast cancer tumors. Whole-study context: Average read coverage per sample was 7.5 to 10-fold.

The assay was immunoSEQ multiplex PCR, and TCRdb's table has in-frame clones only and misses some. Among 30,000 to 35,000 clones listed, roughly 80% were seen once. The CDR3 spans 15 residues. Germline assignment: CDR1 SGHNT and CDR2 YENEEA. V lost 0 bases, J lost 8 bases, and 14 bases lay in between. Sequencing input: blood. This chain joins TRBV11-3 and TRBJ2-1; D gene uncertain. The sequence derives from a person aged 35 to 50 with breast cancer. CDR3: CASSLDISGSDEQFF. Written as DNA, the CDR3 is TGTGCCAGCAGCTTAGATATTTCCGGGTCAGATGAGCAGTTCTTC. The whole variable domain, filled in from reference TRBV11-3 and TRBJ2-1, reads EAGVVQSPRYKIIEKKQPVAFWCNPISGHNTLYWYLQNLGQGPELLIRYENEEAVDDSQLPKDRFSAERLKGVDSTLKIQPAELGDSAVYLCASSLDISGSDEQFFGPGTRLTVL.